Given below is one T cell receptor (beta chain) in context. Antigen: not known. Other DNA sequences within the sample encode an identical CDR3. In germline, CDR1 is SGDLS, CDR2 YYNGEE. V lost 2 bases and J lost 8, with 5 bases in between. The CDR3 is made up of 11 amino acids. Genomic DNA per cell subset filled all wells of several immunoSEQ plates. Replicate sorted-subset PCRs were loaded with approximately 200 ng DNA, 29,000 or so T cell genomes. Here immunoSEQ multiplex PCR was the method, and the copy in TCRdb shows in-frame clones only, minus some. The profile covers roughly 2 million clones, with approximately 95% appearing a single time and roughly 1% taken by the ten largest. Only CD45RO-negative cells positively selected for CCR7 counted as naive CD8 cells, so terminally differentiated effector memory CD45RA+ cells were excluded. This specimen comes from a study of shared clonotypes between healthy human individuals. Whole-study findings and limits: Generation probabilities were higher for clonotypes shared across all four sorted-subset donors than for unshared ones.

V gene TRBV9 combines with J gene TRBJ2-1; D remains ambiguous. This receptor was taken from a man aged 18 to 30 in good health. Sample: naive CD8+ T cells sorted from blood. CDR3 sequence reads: CASSVGDEQFF. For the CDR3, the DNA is TGTGCCAGCAGCGTCGGAGATGAGCAGTTCTTC. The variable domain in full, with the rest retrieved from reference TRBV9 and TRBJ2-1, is DSGVTQTPKHLITATGQRVTLRCSPRSGDLSVYWYQQSLDQGLQFLIQYYNGEERAKGNILERFSAQQFPDLHSELNLSSLELGDSALYFCASSVGDEQFFGPGTRLTVL.